This T cell receptor beta chain was retrieved from a study of cytomegalovirus exposure and HLA in healthy donors. Background on the study: The Caucasian-associated ancestry cluster held around four fifths of more than 350 genotyped donors.

The primer mix had 60 Vbeta and 13 Jbeta primers. Method: immunoSEQ multiplex PCR; TCRdb's copy keeps in-frame clones and lacks some. The sample yields roughly 150,000 clones, about 74% seen once. The germline V gene has CDR1 SGHVS and CDR2 FNYEAQ. V shed 0 bases and J shed 4 bases, with 9 bases lying between them. The CDR3 sequence is 14 residues long. The V and J genes are TRBV7-6 and TRBJ1-1, with D unclear. The source material was PBMCs. This receptor was taken from a middle-aged woman in good health and CMV-seronegative. CDR3 sequence reads: CASSLASGSTEAFF. For the CDR3, the DNA is TGTGCCAGCAGCTTAGCATCGGGGAGCACTGAAGCTTTCTTT.